This entry describes one T cell receptor (beta chain). Its specificity is not known. This entry comes from a study of response to subunit inactivated influenza vaccine. General observations from the study: Each seasonal influenza vaccination, the authors suggested, recruits few new T cells.

V was pared by 0 bases and J by 3 bases, with 8 bases of the junction left unmatched. Germline assignment: CDR1 LGHDT and CDR2 YNNKEL (reference sequence). There are 18 residues in the CDR3. TCRdb called the RT-PCR reads again in MiXCR, with one record for every CDR3 protein. The sample shows 650,000 to 800,000 distinct CDR3 sequences, about 14% of them seen only once. The sequence came from a man aged 50-59 years who received an inactivated influenza vaccine. Sequencing was performed on PBMCs from blood, taken approximately 15 days before vaccination. The chain uses TRBV3-1 and TRBJ2-5, with 12 positions matching TRBD2. CDR3 coding DNA: TGTGCCAGCAGCCAAGAGTCGACTAGCGGGAGTGTTGAAGAGACCCAGTACTTC. Its translation: CASSQESTSGSVEETQYF.